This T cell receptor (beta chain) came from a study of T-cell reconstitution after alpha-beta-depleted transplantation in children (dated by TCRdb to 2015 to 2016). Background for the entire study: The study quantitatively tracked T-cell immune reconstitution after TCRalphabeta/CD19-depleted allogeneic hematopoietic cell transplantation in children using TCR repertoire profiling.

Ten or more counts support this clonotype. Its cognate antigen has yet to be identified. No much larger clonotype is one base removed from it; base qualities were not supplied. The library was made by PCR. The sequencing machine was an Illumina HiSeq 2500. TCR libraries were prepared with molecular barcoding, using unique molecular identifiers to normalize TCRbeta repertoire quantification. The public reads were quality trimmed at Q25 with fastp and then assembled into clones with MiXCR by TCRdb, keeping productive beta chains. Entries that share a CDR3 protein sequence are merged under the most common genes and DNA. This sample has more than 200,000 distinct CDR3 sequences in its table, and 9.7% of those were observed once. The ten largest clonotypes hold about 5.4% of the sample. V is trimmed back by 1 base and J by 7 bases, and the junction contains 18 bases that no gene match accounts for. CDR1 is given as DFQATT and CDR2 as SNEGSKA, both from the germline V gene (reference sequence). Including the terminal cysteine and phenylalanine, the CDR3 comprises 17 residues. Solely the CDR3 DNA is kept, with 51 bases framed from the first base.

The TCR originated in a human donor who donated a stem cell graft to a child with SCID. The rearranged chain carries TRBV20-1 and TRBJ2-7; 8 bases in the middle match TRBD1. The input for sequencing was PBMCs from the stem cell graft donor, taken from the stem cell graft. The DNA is TGCAGTGCTAGAGGTATATTATCGGGACAGGTTTTCGAGGAGCAGTACTTC. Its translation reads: CSARGILSGQVFEEQYF.